A single sample gave rise to the 30 T cell receptor beta chains below, sequenced in a study of cytomegalovirus exposure and HLA in healthy donors. In the PCR, 60 Vbeta and 13 Jbeta primers were used. The method was immunoSEQ multiplex PCR; TCRdb's version includes in-frame clones alone and lacks a portion of them. The data contain about 120,000 clones, 79% of them singletons. The sample consisted of PBMCs. The receptors stem from a man aged 25-45 years in good health and CMV-seropositive.

This clone is a singleton in its sample. The chain combines TRBV13 with TRBJ1-1, with TRBD1 as a possible D gene (6 bases). The CDR3 contains 22 residues. The V end was cut by 2 bases, the J end by 5 bases, with 36 bases between. Germline V gene lookup returns CDR1 PRHDT and CDR2 FYEKMQ (reference sequence). The CDR3, as DNA: TGTGCCAGCAGCTTATCGGGTTTAGCAGGGGCGCCGTACTCGACAGGCTGGACTGAAGCTTTCTTT. As protein: CASSLSGLAGAPYSTGWTEAFF.

This clone was found a few times. V and J are TRBV28 and TRBJ2-1; 13 bases are a match to TRBD2. In germline, CDR1 is MDHEN, CDR2 SYDVKM. V trimming: 6 bases; J trimming: 6 bases; junction bases outside the gene matches: 11. CDR3 length: 17 amino acids. As DNA, the CDR3 is TGTGCCAGCAGGAGAGGGACTAGCGGGAAAGGGGCCAATGAGCAGTTCTTC. Residues: CASRRGTSGKGANEQFF. The full variable domain, with the rest looked up from reference TRBV28 and TRBJ2-1, is DVKVTQSSRYLVKRTGEKVFLECVQDMDHENMFWYRQDPGLGLRLIYFSYDVKMKEKGDIPEGYSVSREKKERFSLILESASTNQTSMYLCASRRGTSGKGANEQFFGPGTRLTVL.

In DNA, the CDR3 is TGTGCCAGCAGCCATGACAGCCACAATTCACCCCTCCACTTT. Protein: CASSHDSHNSPLHF. V and J are TRBV11-1 and TRBJ1-6; tentative D call: TRBD1 (5 bases). The CDR3 contains 14 residues. The germline V and J ends were trimmed by 5 bases and 7 bases, with 12 bases remaining between them. CDR1 and CDR2 from the germline V gene are SGHAT and FQDESV (reference sequence).

As DNA, the CDR3 is TGTGCCAGCAGCAGTCAGGGTCACACTGAAGCTTTCTTT. Protein product: CASSSQGHTEAFF. The chain links TRBV7-8 to TRBJ1-1; a possible D gene is TRBD1 (5 bases). The V and J ends lost 5 bases and 3 bases respectively, with 10 bases between them. The CDR3 is made up of 13 amino acids. The germline CDR1 and CDR2 sequences are SGHVS and FQNEAQ.

This chain links TRBV5-4 with TRBJ1-1, with D unclear. In germline, CDR1 is SGHNT, CDR2 YYREEE (reference sequence). The CDR3 spans 15 residues. Trimming removed 0 bases from V and 3 bases from J, with 12 bases in between. CDR3 region: CASSLASGWDTEAFF. The CDR3 DNA reads TGTGCCAGCAGCTTGGCCTCAGGTTGGGACACTGAAGCTTTCTTT. The entire variable domain, with the rest obtained from reference TRBV5-4 and TRBJ1-1, is as follows: ETGVTQSPTHLIKTRGQQVTLRCSSQSGHNTVSWYQQALGQGPQFIFQYYREEENGRGNFPPRFSGLQFPNYSSELNVNALELDDSALYLCASSLASGWDTEAFFGQGTRLTVV.

This clone was observed a handful of times. V is TRBV2 and J is TRBJ2-3, with D possibly being TRBD2 (6 bases). There are 14 residues in the CDR3. Trimming removed 11 bases at V and 2 bases at J, with 17 bases between. CDR1 is SNHLY, CDR2 FYNNEI, per germline. This CDR3 is CAAGLAGTTDTQYF. The CDR3 coding sequence is TGTGCCGCGGGGTTGGCAGGGACCACAGATACGCAGTATTTT.

This clone came up a few times. This chain joins TRBV6-6 and TRBJ1-1; no definite D call. Trimming took off 2 bases at V and 7 bases at J, with 5 bases between the two ends. Germline V lookup: CDR1 MNHNY, CDR2 SVGAGI (reference sequence). The CDR3 has 11 amino acids. The DNA for the CDR3 is TGTGCCAGCAGTTACACTCTTGAAGCTTTCTTT. Translated: CASSYTLEAFF.

The V call is TRBV7-9, the J call TRBJ2-1, with 9 nucleotides matching TRBD2. CDR3 length: 15 residues. Germline CDR1 reads SEHNR; CDR2 reads FQNEAQ (reference sequence). V lost 4 bases to trimming and J lost 9 bases; unmatched junction nucleotides: 10. CDR3 in DNA: TGTGCCAGCAGCTCACTAGCGGGTGAAAGTAGTGAGCAGTTCTTC. This codes for CASSSLAGESSEQFF.

This clone was picked up one time. The chain is built from TRBV6-6 and TRBJ1-5; maybe TRBD1 (6 bases). The germline V and J ends were trimmed by 2 bases and 7 bases, with 12 bases remaining between them. CDR1 is MNHNY and CDR2 is SVGAGI in the germline V gene (reference sequence). The CDR3 contains 14 residues. The DNA for the CDR3 is TGTGCCAGCAGTTACCCAGAAAGGGGGCAGCCCCAGCATTTT. It translates to CASSYPERGQPQHF.

This rearrangement joins TRBV5-1 to TRBJ2-5; perhaps TRBD2 as D (7 bases). Germline loops: CDR1 SGHRS, CDR2 YFSETQ. This CDR3 contains 18 residues. V lost 4 bases and J lost 0, with 22 bases in between. CDR3 nucleotides: TGCGCCAGCAGCCCCCTCGGGGGGCTAGCGGATCACCAAGAGACCCAGTACTTC. This codes for CASSPLGGLADHQETQYF.

The chain has TRBV5-6 and TRBJ1-4; possibly TRBD1 for D (5 bases). CDR1 and CDR2 from the germline V gene are SGHDT and YYEEEE. The CDR3 spans 14 residues. V lost 0 bases and J lost 7, with 10 bases in between. The CDR3 DNA reads as TGTGCCAGCAGCTTGGGTCTCACAGGTGAAAAACTGTTTTTT. It translates to CASSLGLTGEKLFF.

The chain recombines TRBV6-5 with TRBJ2-1; no reliable D call. The germline CDR1 and CDR2 sequences are MNHEY and SVGAGI. The CDR3 runs to 13 residues. Trimming removed 0 bases from V and 9 bases from J, with 9 bases in between. Here the CDR3 DNA reads TGTGCCAGCAGTTACTCTGTGTCCGGTGAGCAGTTCTTC. Residues: CASSYSVSGEQFF.

V gene TRBV6-5 combines with J gene TRBJ1-6, with D hard to call. The CDR3 contains 12 residues. Looked up from germline, CDR1 is MNHEY and CDR2 is SVGAGI. Deletions cut 6 bases from V and 10 bases from J, with 10 bases between. The CDR3 bases are TGTGCCAGCAGCCTCAGGAGGTCACCCCTCCACTTT. Amino acids: CASSLRRSPLHF.

V gene TRBV28 combines with J gene TRBJ1-4; D is unclear. CDR3 length: 15 amino acids. Trimming took off 10 bases at V and 0 bases at J, with 15 bases between the two ends. Germline assignment: CDR1 MDHEN and CDR2 SYDVKM. The chain's CDR3 is CATTSPGATNEKLFF. CDR3 sequence (DNA): TGTGCCACAACCTCACCCGGGGCAACTAATGAAAAACTGTTTTTT.

This rearrangement joins TRBV7-9 to TRBJ1-2, with 8 bases identical to TRBD1. V dropped 5 bases and J dropped 3; count of bases not matched to a gene: 8. Germline V gene sequence: CDR1 SEHNR, CDR2 FQNEAQ (reference sequence). The CDR3 spans 15 residues. The CDR3 loop is CASSNGQGRYYGYTF. Here the CDR3 DNA reads TGTGCCAGCAGCAACGGACAGGGCAGGTACTATGGCTACACCTTC.

The chain uses TRBV4-3 and TRBJ1-4, with a possible D match to TRBD1 (5 bases). The V and J ends lost 0 bases and 5 bases respectively, with 13 bases between them. This CDR3 contains 16 residues. The germline CDR1 and CDR2 sequences are LGHNA and YSLEER. CDR3 bases: TGCGCCAGCAGCCAAGATCCCAGGGTTAGGAATGAAAAACTGTTTTTT. This codes for CASSQDPRVRNEKLFF.

The chain couples TRBV4-2 to TRBJ2-5, with TRBD2 matching over 12 bases. The J call may be mistaken, given a closer DNA end match to TRBJ2-7. CDR1 and CDR2 (germline): LGHNA, YNFKEQ. CDR3 length: 17 amino acids. CDR3 in amino acids: CASSQEGLAGGPDEQYF. The CDR3 nucleotides read TGTGCCAGCAGCCAAGAAGGTCTAGCGGGAGGGCCGGACGAGCAGTACTTC.

The gene calls are TRBV11-1 and TRBJ2-7; 7 positions agree with TRBD2. With 1 base clipped from V and 3 bases from J, the junction kept 12 bases outside the gene matches. The germline gives CDR1 SGHAT, CDR2 FQDESV (reference sequence). The CDR3 runs 17 residues. The CDR3 loop reads CASSLVASGTPGYEQYF. For the CDR3, the DNA is TGTGCCAGCAGCTTAGTGGCTAGCGGAACTCCCGGCTACGAGCAGTACTTC.

V usage is TRBV6-6 and J usage is TRBJ2-1; D gene unclear. V lost 4 bases and J 4 bases, leaving 5 bases between the germline ends. The V gene's germline CDR1 is MNHNY and CDR2 SVGAGI (reference sequence). The CDR3 loop spans 12 amino acids. The CDR3 sequence is CASSWQYNEQFF. The CDR3 DNA follows: TGTGCCAGCAGTTGGCAGTACAATGAGCAGTTCTTC.

The chain employs TRBV15 and TRBJ2-7, with D perhaps matching TRBD1 (6 bases). Germline V gives CDR1 LNHNV, CDR2 YYDKDF (reference sequence). This CDR3 comprises 15 residues. Between the trimmed V and J ends, which lost 3 bases and 1 base, there was a span of 13 bases. For the CDR3, the DNA is TGTGCCACCAGCAGTCCAGGGGTCTATTCCTACGAGCAGTACTTC. Its translation is CATSSPGVYSYEQYF.

The J gene is TRBJ2-5, the V gene TRBV27; D possibly corresponds to TRBD1 (6 bases). CDR1 is MNHEY and CDR2 is SMNVEV in the germline V gene (reference sequence). V was shortened by 4 bases and J by 2 bases, with 14 bases between the two germline ends. This CDR3 comprises 15 residues. The CDR3 sequence is CASSSPHRGQETQYF. The CDR3 DNA reads TGTGCCAGCAGTTCCCCCCATAGGGGGCAAGAGACCCAGTACTTC.

The CDR3 loop reads CASSTQKGAGTDTQYF. For the CDR3, the DNA is TGTGCCAGCTCCACCCAGAAAGGGGCCGGCACAGATACGCAGTATTTT. The J gene is TRBJ2-3, the V gene TRBV11-1, with D tentatively TRBD1 (5 bases). Germline V gene lookup returns CDR1 SGHAT and CDR2 FQDESV (reference sequence). The CDR3 contains 16 residues. Deletions cut 8 bases from V and 1 base from J, with 19 bases between.

This clone turned up a few times. The V and J genes are TRBV7-9 and TRBJ2-3; a possible D gene is TRBD1 (6 bases). CDR3 size: 15 residues. Trimming stripped 8 bases from V and 0 bases from J, with 15 bases between. In germline, CDR1 is SEHNR, CDR2 FQNEAQ (reference sequence). The CDR3 spells CASRRQAASTDTQYF. The CDR3 DNA reads TGTGCCAGCCGGAGACAGGCGGCTAGCACAGATACGCAGTATTTT. The full variable domain, with the rest looked up from reference TRBV7-9 and TRBJ2-3, is DTGVSQNPRHKITKRGQNVTFRCDPISEHNRLYWYRQTLGQGPEFLTYFQNEAQLEKSRLLSDRFSAERPKGSFSTLEIQRTEQGDSAMYLCASRRQAASTDTQYFGPGTRLTVL.

V usage is TRBV7-9 and J usage is TRBJ1-1; no clear D gene. The CDR3 extends over 11 amino acids. Trimming took off 5 bases at V and 6 bases at J, with 7 bases between the two ends. CDR1 SEHNR and CDR2 FQNEAQ come from the germline V gene (reference sequence). The CDR3 protein is CASSTGAEAFF. Here the CDR3 DNA reads TGTGCCAGCAGCACTGGAGCTGAAGCTTTCTTT.

The V gene is TRBV9, the J gene TRBJ2-1, with 15 nucleotides matching TRBD2. Germline V gene sequence: CDR1 SGDLS, CDR2 YYNGEE. The length of the CDR3 is 16 residues. After removal of 7 bases from V and 5 bases from J, the junction contained 7 bases not matched to a gene. The CDR3 DNA sequence: TGTGCCAGCTCCGGGACTAGCGGGGGGCCCCACAATGAGCAGTTCTTC. Its translation: CASSGTSGGPHNEQFF.

The chain couples TRBV30 to TRBJ2-1, with 7 bases that match TRBD2. This CDR3 contains 13 residues. The germline CDR1 and CDR2 sequences are GTSNPN and SVGIG (reference sequence). Unmatched junction bases numbered 8, after V lost 3 bases and J lost 9 bases. CDR3 sequence (DNA): TGTGCCTGGAGACGTGGGGGGGTAGGTGAGCAGTTCTTC. It encodes CAWRRGGVGEQFF. The entire variable domain, with the rest obtained from reference TRBV30 and TRBJ2-1, is as follows: SQTIHQWPATLVQPVGSPLSLECTVEGTSNPNLYWYRQAAGRGLQLLFYSVGIGQISSEVPQNLSASRPQDRQFILSSKKLLLSDSGFYLCAWRRGGVGEQFFGPGTRLTVL.

This chain links TRBV7-2 with TRBJ2-2, with D maybe TRBD1 (5 bases). Trimming shortened V by 4 bases and J by 3 bases, and 9 bases separated the two germline ends. The V gene's germline CDR1 is SGHTA and CDR2 FQGNSA. This CDR3 is built from 14 residues. The DNA of the CDR3 is TGTGCCAGCAGCTCAGACAGCTACACCGGGGAGCTGTTTTTT. It specifies CASSSDSYTGELFF.

The chain carries TRBV28 and TRBJ2-3, with TRBD2 matching over 9 bases. The J segment lost 0 bases and the V segment lost 3 bases, leaving 4 bases of the junction unmatched. CDR3 length: 16 amino acids. CDR1 is MDHEN, CDR2 SYDVKM, per germline. CDR3: CASSFGAGGSTDTQYF. The DNA of the CDR3 is TGTGCCAGCAGTTTCGGGGCGGGAGGGAGCACAGATACGCAGTATTTT.

V is TRBV5-1 and J is TRBJ1-1; D might be TRBD1 (5 bases). Trimming left V 4 bases short and J 0 bases short, with 13 bases between. Germline assignment: CDR1 SGHRS and CDR2 YFSETQ. The length of the CDR3 is 15 residues. CDR3 loop: CASSPGPFMNTEAFF. The DNA of the CDR3 is TGCGCCAGCAGCCCAGGGCCCTTCATGAACACTGAAGCTTTCTTT.

The DNA of the CDR3 is TGTGCCAGCAGTCTCGACCCAGGGGGAGAGACCCAGTACTTC. Its protein product is CASSLDPGGETQYF. The chain employs TRBV7-9 and TRBJ2-5; 7 bases fit TRBD1. V trimming: 6 bases; J trimming: 4 bases; junction bases outside the gene matches: 8. The CDR3 extends over 14 amino acids. Germline loops: CDR1 SEHNR, CDR2 FQNEAQ (reference sequence).